One sample yielded the 16 T cell receptor beta chains listed below, sequenced in a study of radiation and T cells in renal cell carcinoma. Sample time point: baseline pretreatment blood. Treatment specified: 15 Gy SBRT to primary tumor, nephrectomy 4 weeks later. Using immunoSEQ multiplex PCR, the repertoire was profiled, and TCRdb retains in-frame clones only, with some absent. Altogether 150,000 or so clones are present, roughly 85% being singletons, with the ten largest covering under 25%. Sequenced material: blood, taken from a patient whose treatment included radiotherapy and nephrectomy. Receptor source: a woman aged 45-60 years with renal cell carcinoma.

The chain has TRBV6-5 and TRBJ2-7; 9 nucleotides agree with TRBD1. The ends lost 7 bases at V and 3 bases at J; junction bases unmatched: 10. The CDR3 is 15 amino acids. The V gene's germline CDR1 is MNHEY and CDR2 SVGAGI. The CDR3 reads CASTNPGTGHYEQYF. As DNA, the CDR3 is TGTGCCAGCACTAACCCCGGGACAGGGCACTACGAGCAGTACTTC.

This clone has a single count. The rearrangement uses TRBV28 and TRBJ2-6; D is undetermined. From germline, CDR1 is MDHEN and CDR2 SYDVKM. The CDR3 spans 13 residues. V lost 8 bases, J lost 1 base, and 6 bases lay in between. CDR3 protein: CASDESGANVLTF. The CDR3 DNA is TGTGCCAGCGACGAATCTGGGGCCAACGTCCTGACTTTC.

The chain combines TRBV7-2 with TRBJ1-1; the D is unclear. Deletions cut 4 bases from V and 7 bases from J, with 7 bases between. The germline CDR1 and CDR2 sequences are SGHTA and FQGNSA. The CDR3 is 11 amino acids. The CDR3 nucleotides are TGTGCCAGCAGCTCTCCCTATGAAGCTTTCTTT. As protein: CASSSPYEAFF.

The chain is built from TRBV10-2 and TRBJ2-7, with D tentatively TRBD1 or TRBD2 (5 bases each). CDR1 and CDR2 from the germline V gene are WSHSY and SAAADI. The CDR3 totals 14 residues. With 6 bases removed from V and 3 bases from J, the gap between germline ends came to 15 bases. The CDR3 protein is CASSHRDGFYEQYF. CDR3 nucleotides: TGCGCCAGCAGCCACCGGGACGGGTTCTACGAGCAGTACTTC.

Comments on this clone: No conserved phenylalanine or tryptophan is present at the end of the CDR3, so a read error is the likely explanation. The rearrangement links TRBV7-9 to TRBJ2-4; 10 nucleotides line up with TRBD1. V dropped 5 bases and J dropped 6; count of bases not matched to a gene: 4. Per the germline V gene, CDR1 is SEHNR and CDR2 is FQNEAQ (reference sequence). This CDR3 contains 14 residues. The CDR3: CASSPDRGRNIQYL. CDR3 in DNA: TGTGCCAGCAGCCCCGACAGGGGGCGAAACATTCAGTACCTC.

The J gene is TRBJ2-3, the V gene TRBV11-2; 9 bases align to TRBD2. Germline values: CDR1 SGHAT, CDR2 FQNNGV. The CDR3 sequence is 15 residues long. V lost 5 bases and J lost 2; bases outside the gene matches: 5. The CDR3 nucleotides read TGTGCCAGCAGCCCCCAGCGGGGGGCCACAGATACGCAGTATTTT. Translating it yields CASSPQRGATDTQYF.

The CDR3 protein is CASSPQWGSSSYEQYF. CDR3 in DNA: TGCGCCAGCAGCCCACAGTGGGGTTCGAGCTCCTACGAGCAGTACTTC. The chain uses TRBV5-1 and TRBJ2-7; D not resolved. The CDR3 has 16 residues. Trimming shortened V by 4 bases and J by 0 bases, and 17 bases separated the two germline ends. Per the germline V gene, CDR1 is SGHRS and CDR2 is YFSETQ.

The J gene is TRBJ1-4, the V gene TRBV4-1; 8 bases match TRBD1. Germline CDR1 and CDR2: MGHRA and YSYEKL. Trimming took 0 bases from V and 10 from J; bases not matched to a gene: 13. CDR3 size: 17 residues. The CDR3 DNA follows: TGCGCCAGCAGCCAAGAAGCGGACAGGGCCCAAAAGGGAAAACTGTTTTTT. Its translation: CASSQEADRAQKGKLFF.

V gene TRBV11-2 combines with J gene TRBJ2-4, with 7 nucleotides matching TRBD2. Germline V gene data show CDR1 as SGHAT and CDR2 as FQNNGV. This CDR3 comprises 17 residues. J was trimmed by 0 bases and V by 0 bases; bases with no gene match: 5. CDR3: CASSLDLRLAAKNIQYF. The DNA for the CDR3 is TGTGCCAGCAGCTTAGATCTGAGACTAGCAGCCAAAAACATTCAGTACTTC.

The genes are TRBV7-2 and TRBJ2-1; perhaps TRBD1 as D (5 bases). The CDR3 spans 13 residues. Trimming left V 1 base short and J 10 bases short, with 11 bases between. CDR1 is SGHTA, CDR2 FQGNSA, per germline. CDR3 DNA sequence: TGTGCCAGCAGCTTAGAACCGCAGGGAGAGCAGTTCTTC. Residues: CASSLEPQGEQFF.

The rearrangement links TRBV9 to TRBJ2-1, with TRBD1 matching 10 bases. This CDR3 comprises 16 residues. Germline V lookup: CDR1 SGDLS, CDR2 YYNGEE. V was clipped by 0 bases and J by 7 bases; unmatched bases: 7. CDR3 DNA: TGTGCCAGCAGCGTAGGACAGGGGGCGAACTATAATGAGCAGTTCTTC. It is translated as CASSVGQGANYNEQFF.

This chain links TRBV25-1 with TRBJ2-4; 8 nucleotides match TRBD1. The CDR3 has 14 residues. CDR1 is MGHDK, CDR2 SYGVNS, per germline. The V and J ends lost 2 bases and 5 bases, in that order; junction bases with no gene match: 2. The CDR3 DNA reads TGTGCCAGCAGTGAAGGACAGGGCGAAAACATTCAGTACTTC. This encodes CASSEGQGENIQYF.

The genes are TRBV2 and TRBJ1-5, with 10 bases that match TRBD1. The germline V gene encodes CDR1 SNHLY and CDR2 FYNNEI. The CDR3 contains 14 residues. Trimming took 6 bases from V and 4 from J; bases not matched to a gene: 3. In DNA, the CDR3 is TGTGCCAGCAGCAAGGACAGGGGGAATCAGCCCCAGCATTTT. Amino acid sequence: CASSKDRGNQPQHF.

The genes are TRBV7-2 and TRBJ2-7; possible D gene TRBD2, 5 bases. Trimming pared 1 base from V and 3 bases from J, leaving 13 bases between. CDR1 SGHTA and CDR2 FQGNSA come from the germline V gene. This CDR3 is 15 amino acids long. Here the CDR3 reads CASSLGLALVYEQYF. CDR3 nucleotide sequence: TGTGCCAGCAGCTTAGGTCTAGCTCTCGTCTACGAGCAGTACTTC. Full variable domain (remainder filled in from reference TRBV7-2 and TRBJ2-7): GAGVSQSPSNKVTEKGKDVELRCDPISGHTALYWYRQSLGQGLEFLIYFQGNSAPDKSGLPSDRFSAERTGGSVSTLTIQRTQQEDSAVYLCASSLGLALVYEQYFGPGTRLTVT.

The chain has TRBV6-5 and TRBJ1-3, with no clear D. There are 13 residues in the CDR3. The germline V gene encodes CDR1 MNHEY and CDR2 SVGAGI. Trimming pared 4 bases from V and 5 bases from J, leaving 9 bases between. The DNA for the CDR3 is TGTGCCAGCAGTTTACGCGAGAGAAACACCATATATTTT. Its translation is CASSLRERNTIYF.

V and J are TRBV27 and TRBJ1-5; D perhaps matches TRBD1 (6 bases). The CDR3 sequence is 16 residues long. Germline loops: CDR1 MNHEY, CDR2 SMNVEV (reference sequence). V was clipped by 3 bases and J by 0 bases, with 12 bases between them. The CDR3 nucleotides read TGTGCCAGCAGTTTTCAGGGGACTCCTAGCAATCAGCCCCAGCATTTT. Translated, it gives CASSFQGTPSNQPQHF.